This T cell receptor beta chain is from a study of post-analysis software for immune sequencing data. The study's findings and limits: Compared with controls, patients had more of about 5 TRBV segments, including TRBV5-6, TRBV5-1 and TRBV20-1.

Per the germline V gene, CDR1 is SGHTA and CDR2 is FQGTGA. The CDR3 has 13 amino acids. This clonotype was found a few times. No antigen is known for it. Unique molecular identifiers tagged the TCR beta cDNA libraries. TCRdb analysed the PCR reads with MiXCR anew, one entry per CDR3 protein. The table shows about 430,000 distinct CDR3 sequences, with about 39% occurring only once. The origin of this receptor is a girl aged 2-10 years with multiple sclerosis. Sequenced input: blood. V usage is TRBV7-3 and J usage is TRBJ2-7; either TRBD1 or TRBD2 may fit D (5 bases each). The closer fit of TRBJ2-5 to the DNA end suggests the J call may be wrong. The CDR3 is CASSRSGRETQYF. In DNA, the CDR3 is TGTGCCAGCAGTCGATCGGGGCGGGAGACCCAGTACTTC.